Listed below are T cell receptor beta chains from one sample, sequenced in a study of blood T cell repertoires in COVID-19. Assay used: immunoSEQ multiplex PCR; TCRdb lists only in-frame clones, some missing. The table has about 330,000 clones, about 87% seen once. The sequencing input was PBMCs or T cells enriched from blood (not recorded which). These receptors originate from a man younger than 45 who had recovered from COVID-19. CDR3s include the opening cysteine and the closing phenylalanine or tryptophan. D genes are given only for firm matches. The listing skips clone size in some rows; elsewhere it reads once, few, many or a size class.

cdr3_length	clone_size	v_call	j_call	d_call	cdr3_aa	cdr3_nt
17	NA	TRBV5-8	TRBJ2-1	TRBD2	CASSFRPGGAAYNEQFF	TGTGCCAGCAGCTTCCGCCCCGGGGGGGCCGCCTACAATGAGCAGTTCTTC
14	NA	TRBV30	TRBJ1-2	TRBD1	CAWRPRDRGGGYTF	TGTGCCTGGAGGCCCCGGGACAGGGGGGGCGGCTACACCTTC
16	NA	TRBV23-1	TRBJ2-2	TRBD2	CASSPGGGGATGELFF	TGCGCCAGCAGCCCCGGTGGCGGGGGGGCGACCGGGGAGCTGTTTTTT
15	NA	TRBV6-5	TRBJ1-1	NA	CASSYSAGFNTEAFF	TGTGCCAGCAGTTACTCAGCAGGGTTTAACACTGAAGCTTTCTTT
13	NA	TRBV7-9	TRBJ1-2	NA	CASSFPSFFGYTF	TGTGCCAGCAGCTTCCCGTCGTTCTTTGGCTACACCTTC
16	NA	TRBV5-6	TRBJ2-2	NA	CASSLAVGGLTRELFF	TGTGCCAGCAGCTTGGCGGTGGGGGGACTCACAAGGGAGCTGTTTTTT
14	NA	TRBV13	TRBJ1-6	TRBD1	CASSLGGGSSPLHF	TGTGCCAGCAGCTTAGGAGGGGGCTCTTCACCCCTCCACTTT
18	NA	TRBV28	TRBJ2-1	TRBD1	CASSRGDRGPPSYNEQFF	TGTGCCAGCAGTCGAGGGGACAGGGGGCCCCCTTCCTACAATGAGCAGTTCTTC
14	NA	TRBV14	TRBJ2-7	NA	CASWRRTVTYEQYF	TGTGCCAGCTGGCGGCGCACGGTAACCTACGAGCAGTACTTC
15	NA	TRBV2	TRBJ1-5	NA	CASSEEGLGNQPQHF	TGTGCCAGCAGTGAGGAGGGCCTGGGCAATCAGCCCCAGCATTTT
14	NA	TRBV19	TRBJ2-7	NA	CASSPTRFVDEQYF	TGTGCCAGTAGTCCTACTAGGTTCGTCGACGAGCAGTACTTC
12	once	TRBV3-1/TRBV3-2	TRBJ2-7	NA	CASSQKLYEQYF	TGTGCCAGCAGCCAAAAGCTCTACGAGCAGTACTTC
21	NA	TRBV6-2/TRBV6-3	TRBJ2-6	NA	CASSSILGSASPNSGANVLTF	TGTGCCAGCAGTTCCATTTTGGGTTCAGCTAGCCCCAACTCTGGGGCCAACGTCCTGACTTTC
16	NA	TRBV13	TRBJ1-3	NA	CASSLVLGTQGNTIYF	TGTGCCAGCAGCCTGGTCCTCGGGACCCAGGGGAACACCATATATTTT
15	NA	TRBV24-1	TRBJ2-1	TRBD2	CATSGKLAAYNEQFF	TGTGCCACCAGTGGGAAACTAGCGGCCTACAATGAGCAGTTCTTC
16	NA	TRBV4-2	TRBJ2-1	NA	CASSQRGAGANNEQFF	TGTGCCAGCAGCCAACGCGGGGCGGGGGCTAACAATGAGCAGTTCTTC
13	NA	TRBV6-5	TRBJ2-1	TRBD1	CASSPTGGGEQFF	TGTGCCAGCTCCCCGACAGGGGGGGGTGAGCAGTTCTTC
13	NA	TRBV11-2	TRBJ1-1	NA	CASSPRPGAEAFF	TGTGCCAGCAGCCCCCGACCAGGGGCCGAAGCTTTCTTT
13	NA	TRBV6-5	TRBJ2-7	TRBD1	CASSRTGDYEQYF	TGTGCCAGCAGTCGGACAGGAGACTACGAGCAGTACTTC
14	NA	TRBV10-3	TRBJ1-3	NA	CAISGTYEGNTIYF	TGTGCCATCTCCGGGACTTACGAGGGAAACACCATATATTTT
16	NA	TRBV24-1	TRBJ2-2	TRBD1	CATSDLRTGVTGELFF	TGTGCCACCAGTGATTTAAGGACAGGAGTCACCGGGGAGCTGTTTTTT
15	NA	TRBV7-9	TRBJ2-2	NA	CASEPKDRNTGELFF	TGTGCCAGCGAACCTAAGGACAGGAACACCGGGGAGCTGTTTTTT
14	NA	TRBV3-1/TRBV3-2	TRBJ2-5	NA	CASSQGNLAETQYF	TGTGCCAGCAGCCAAGGGAACCTAGCTGAGACCCAGTACTTC
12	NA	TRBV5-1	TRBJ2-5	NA	CASSSGEGTQYF	TGCGCCAGCAGCTCAGGGGAGGGGACCCAGTACTTC
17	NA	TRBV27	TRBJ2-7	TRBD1	CASRRTGQVTRISEQYF	TGTGCCAGCCGACGGACAGGGCAAGTAACGCGGATTAGCGAGCAGTACTTC
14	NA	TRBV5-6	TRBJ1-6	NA	CASSLPIYNSPLHF	TGTGCCAGCAGCTTGCCAATCTATAATTCACCCCTCCACTTT
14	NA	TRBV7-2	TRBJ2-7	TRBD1	CASSNRDREYEQYF	TGTGCCAGCAGCAATCGGGACAGGGAATACGAGCAGTACTTC
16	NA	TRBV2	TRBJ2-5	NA	CASSAQGSLDGETQYF	TGTGCCAGCAGTGCGCAGGGGAGCCTGGATGGGGAGACCCAGTACTTC
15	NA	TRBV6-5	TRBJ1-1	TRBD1	CASRGQGRVGTEAFF	TGTGCCAGCAGAGGACAGGGGCGCGTAGGGACTGAAGCTTTCTTT
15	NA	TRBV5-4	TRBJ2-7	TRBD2	CASSTLAGSSYEQYF	TGTGCCAGCAGCACACTAGCGGGGTCCTCCTACGAGCAGTACTTC
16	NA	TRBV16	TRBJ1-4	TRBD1	CASSQPGQGLYEKLFF	TGTGCCAGCAGCCAACCCGGACAGGGCCTATATGAAAAACTGTTTTTT
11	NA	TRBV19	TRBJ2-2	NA	CASSYRSELFF	TGTGCCAGTAGTTACAGGTCGGAGCTGTTTTTT
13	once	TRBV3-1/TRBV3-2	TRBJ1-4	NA	CASSQDEEEKLFF	TGTGCCAGCAGCCAAGATGAAGAGGAAAAACTGTTTTTT
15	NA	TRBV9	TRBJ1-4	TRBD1	CASSAQGTGREKLFF	TGTGCCAGCAGCGCTCAGGGGACAGGGCGAGAAAAACTGTTTTTT
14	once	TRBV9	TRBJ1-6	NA	CASSVGGTYSPLHF	TGTGCCAGCAGCGTTGGCGGAACCTATTCACCCCTCCACTTT
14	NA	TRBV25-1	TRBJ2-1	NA	CASRGQGSYNEQFF	TGTGCCAGCCGTGGGCAGGGTTCCTACAATGAGCAGTTCTTC
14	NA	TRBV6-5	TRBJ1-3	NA	CASSRTDYGNTIYF	TGTGCCAGCAGTCGGACAGATTACGGAAACACCATATATTTT
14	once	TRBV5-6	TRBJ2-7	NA	CASSSELVPYEQYF	TGTGCCAGCAGCTCGGAGCTCGTACCCTACGAGCAGTACTTC
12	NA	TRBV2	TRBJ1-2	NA	CASSESRYGYTF	TGTGCCAGCAGTGAATCCCGGTATGGCTACACCTTC
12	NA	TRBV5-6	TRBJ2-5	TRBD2	CAEGLAGEAQYF	TGTGCCGAGGGACTAGCGGGGGAAGCCCAGTACTTC
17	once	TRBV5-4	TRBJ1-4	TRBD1	CASSSGGRTGGNEKLFF	TGTGCCAGCAGCTCCGGGGGTAGGACAGGGGGCAATGAAAAACTGTTTTTT
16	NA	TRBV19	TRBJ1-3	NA	CASTLWTRVSGNTIYF	TGTGCCAGTACCCTCTGGACCAGGGTCTCTGGAAACACCATATATTTT
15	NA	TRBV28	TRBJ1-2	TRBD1	CASSTTGTGGGGYTF	TGTGCCAGCAGTACGACCGGGACAGGGGGCGGTGGCTACACCTTC
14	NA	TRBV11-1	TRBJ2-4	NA	CASSPTGMKNIQYF	TGTGCCAGCAGCCCCACAGGGATGAAGAACATTCAGTACTTC
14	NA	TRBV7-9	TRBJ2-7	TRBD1	CASSLARDSYEQYF	TGTGCCAGCAGCTTAGCCCGGGACAGCTACGAGCAGTACTTC
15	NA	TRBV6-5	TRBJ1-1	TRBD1	CASHGQGKGNTEAFF	TGTGCCAGCCACGGACAGGGGAAGGGGAACACTGAAGCTTTCTTT
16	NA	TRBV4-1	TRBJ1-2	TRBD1	CASSQGTGGSNYGYTF	TGCGCCAGCAGCCAAGGTACAGGGGGTTCTAACTATGGCTACACCTTC
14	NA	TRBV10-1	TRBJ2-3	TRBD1	CASSSRGLTDTQYF	TGCGCCAGCAGTTCAAGGGGGCTAACAGATACGCAGTATTTT
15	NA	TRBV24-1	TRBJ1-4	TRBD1	CADTSGGLGNEKLFF	TGTGCCGACACCTCAGGGGGATTGGGTAATGAAAAACTGTTTTTT
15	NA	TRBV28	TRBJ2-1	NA	CASSFEGIARNEQFF	TGTGCCAGCAGTTTTGAGGGAATAGCACGCAATGAGCAGTTCTTC
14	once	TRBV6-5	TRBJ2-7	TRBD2	CASSSGLSSYEQYF	TGTGCCAGCAGTTCGGGACTAAGCTCCTACGAGCAGTACTTC
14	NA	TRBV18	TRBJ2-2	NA	CASSPDRNTGELFF	TGTGCCAGCTCACCCGACAGGAACACCGGGGAGCTGTTTTTT
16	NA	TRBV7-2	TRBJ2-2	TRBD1	CASRFKSGGSAGELFF	TGTGCCAGCAGGTTCAAATCAGGGGGCAGTGCCGGGGAGCTGTTTTTT
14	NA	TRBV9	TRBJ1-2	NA	CASSAQGTRYGYTF	TGTGCCAGCAGCGCCCAGGGGACCCGCTATGGCTACACCTTC